These 18 T cell receptor beta chains originate from one sample sequenced in a study of metastatic and nonmetastatic thyroid tumors. Each patient went into thyroid surgery without having received any treatment. TCRdb re-clonotyped the PCR reads via MiXCR. The sample contains 30,000 to 35,000 clones, roughly 15% of which appear only once. The sequencing sample was made of blood. The receptor source for this set is a female donor with papillary thyroid cancer or a benign thyroid nodule (not recorded which). Some clones in this sample may be carry-over from other donors' samples.

In its sample, this clone was seen many times. The chain couples TRBV4-1 to TRBJ1-1; no clear D gene. Trimming pared 0 bases from V and 7 bases from J, leaving 15 bases between. The CDR3 covers 15 residues. In germline, CDR1 is MGHRA, CDR2 YSYEKL. CDR3 sequence: CASSQDLQLGNEAFF. The CDR3 nucleotides read TGCGCCAGCAGCCAAGATCTACAGCTTGGGAATGAAGCTTTCTTT.

This clone showed up many times. This sequence joins TRBV2 and TRBJ1-1; no definite D call. V shed 9 bases and J shed 0 bases, with 5 bases lying between them. The CDR3 extends over 11 amino acids. Per germline, CDR1 SNHLY and CDR2 FYNNEI. This chain's CDR3 is CASTMNTEAFF. CDR3 DNA: TGTGCCAGTACAATGAACACTGAAGCTTTCTTT.

A remark on this clone: At one of its ends the junction is not consistent with the germline gene, which may arise from a read error. The genes are TRBV6-5 and TRBJ2-7; 11 bases agree with TRBD1. Germline values: CDR1 MNHEY, CDR2 SVGAGI. CDR3 length equals 15 residues. DNA of the CDR3: TGTACCAGCATTAGATTCGCCGGGACAGGGGGCGAGCAGTACTTC. Protein product: CTSIRFAGTGGEQYF.

This clone was detected only a few times. A single base separates this from a much larger clone, so it may be a read error. The DNA of the CDR3 is TGTGCCAGCAGTCTAATCAGGACAGGACACAATGAGCAGTTCTTC. This codes for CASSLIRTGHNEQFF. V and J are TRBV12-3 or TRBV12-4 and TRBJ2-1, with 7 bases fitting TRBD1. With V trimmed by 5 bases and J by 5 bases, 9 bases remained unmatched. CDR3 length: 15 residues.

This clone was detected a few times. The chain has TRBV10-3 and TRBJ2-2; D unresolved. The V end was cut by 4 bases, the J end by 4 bases, with 16 bases between. CDR1 and CDR2 (germline): ENHRY, SYGVKD. The CDR3 is 16 amino acids. CDR3 sequence (DNA): TGTGCCATCAGTGCCCCGCCAGGCTGTTCCACCGGGGAGCTGTTTTTT. Protein: CAISAPPGCSTGELFF.

This rearrangement joins TRBV2 to TRBJ2-7; 12 nucleotides match TRBD2. CDR3 length equals 19 residues. Germline-derived CDR1 and CDR2 are SNHLY and FYNNEI. The junction had 26 bases not matched to a gene; V was cut back by 8 bases and J by 9 bases. CDR3 loop: CASGDDTGLAGGRLSAQYF. The DNA of the CDR3 is TGTGCCAGCGGGGACGACACGGGACTAGCGGGCGGGCGGTTGAGCGCGCAGTACTTC.

This clone was detected once. J is TRBJ2-7 and V is TRBV11-1, with a tentative D call TRBD1 (6 bases). V was shortened by 3 bases and J by 5 bases, with 20 bases between the two germline ends. Germline V gene lookup returns CDR1 SGHAT and CDR2 FQDESV (reference sequence). This CDR3 region has 16 residues. CDR3: CASSFSGTIGGDEQYF. CDR3 DNA: TGTGCCAGCAGCTTTTCCGGGACAATCGGTGGGGACGAGCAGTACTTC. The variable domain in full, completed from reference TRBV11-1 and TRBJ2-7, reads EAEVAQSPRYKITEKSQAVAFWCDPISGHATLYWYRQILGQGPELLVQFQDESVVDDSQLPKDRFSAERLKGVDSTLKIQPAELGDSAMYLCASSFSGTIGGDEQYFGPGTRLTVT.

This clone was counted ten times or more. The CDR3 DNA reads as TGCGCCAGCAGCTTGGGGACTCCTAGCGGGAGATTTGGGCCGGGTGTGAATGAGCAGTTCTTC. The encoded protein is CASSLGTPSGRFGPGVNEQFF. The J gene is TRBJ2-1, the V gene TRBV5-1; 10 bases are shared with TRBD2. Unmatched junction bases numbered 22, after V lost 0 bases and J lost 7 bases. Germline V gene lookup returns CDR1 SGHRS and CDR2 YFSETQ. This CDR3 comprises 21 residues.

This clone was seen at least ten times. The chain couples TRBV18 to TRBJ2-1; 10 bases map to TRBD2. The CDR3 is made up of 16 amino acids. The V gene's germline CDR1 is KGHSH and CDR2 LQKENI. V dropped 3 bases and J dropped 7; count of bases not matched to a gene: 9. The CDR3, as DNA: TGTGCCAGCTCACCCGCCCTAGCGGGAGTCGCTAATGAGCAGTTCTTC. This gives the protein CASSPALAGVANEQFF.

J is TRBJ1-1 and V is TRBV20-1, with D possibly matching TRBD1 (5 bases). V was trimmed by 3 bases and J by 0 bases, leaving 14 bases between them. The CDR3 has 15 amino acids. Per the germline V gene, CDR1 is DFQATT and CDR2 is SNEGSKA (reference sequence). The CDR3 sequence: CSASSGGRMNTEAFF. CDR3 nucleotides: TGCAGTGCTAGTTCGGGGGGAAGGATGAACACTGAAGCTTTCTTT.

This clone has ten or more counts. The gene calls are TRBV7-3 and TRBJ2-1, with a weak D call TRBD1 (5 bases). Germline V lookup: CDR1 SGHTA, CDR2 FQGTGA. The CDR3 covers 14 residues. The germline V and J ends were trimmed by 4 bases and 6 bases, with 13 bases remaining between them. The CDR3 loop is CASSSDTTGNEQFF. In DNA form, the CDR3 reads TGTGCCAGCAGCTCGGACACCACGGGCAATGAGCAGTTCTTC.

In its sample, this clone was seen many times. The rearrangement joins TRBV28 to TRBJ1-5; D possibly corresponds to TRBD1 (5 bases). Trimming pared 4 bases from V and 1 base from J, leaving 5 bases between. The germline V gene encodes CDR1 MDHEN and CDR2 SYDVKM. The CDR3 totals 13 residues. The CDR3 protein is CASSWGSNQPQHF. For the CDR3, the DNA is TGTGCCAGCAGTTGGGGGAGCAATCAGCCCCAGCATTTT.

About this clone itself: At one boundary the junction diverges from the germline segment, which might be a read error. The chain employs TRBV6-4 and TRBJ2-1; 13 nucleotides match TRBD2. From germline, CDR1 is MRHNA and CDR2 SNTAGT. The length of the CDR3 is 14 residues. DNA of the CDR3: TGTGCCAACAGTGACGGGACTAGCGGGGATGAGCAGTTCTTC. It yields the protein CANSDGTSGDEQFF.

By frequency in the sample, this clone is medium-sized. The chain uses TRBV6-1 and TRBJ2-7; D uncertain. Germline CDR1 MNHNS, CDR2 SASEGT. V shed 6 bases and J shed 4 bases, with 10 bases lying between them. The CDR3 extends over 12 amino acids. The CDR3 here is CASSISQYEQYF. The CDR3 DNA is TGTGCCAGCAGCATTTCACAATACGAGCAGTACTTC.

This clone was observed a few times. The junction and the germline gene differ at one end; a read error may be behind it. The chain has TRBV12-3 or TRBV12-4 and TRBJ2-1; D is tentatively TRBD1 or TRBD2 (5 bases each). The CDR3 extends over 13 amino acids. In DNA form, the CDR3 reads TGTACCAGCAGGGCGGGCCTATACAATGAGCAGTTCTTC. It codes for CTSRAGLYNEQFF.

This clone was recorded many times. This chain joins TRBV2 and TRBJ2-1, with D uncertain. CDR3 size: 10 residues. V dropped 5 bases and J dropped 6 bases, with 2 bases sitting between them. Germline assignment: CDR1 SNHLY and CDR2 FYNNEI. As DNA, the CDR3 is TGTGCCAGCAGTCTCAATGAGCAGTTCTTC. Translated: CASSLNEQFF.

The table lists this clone with many counts. CDR3 sequence reads: CASSFSRQANTGELFF. In DNA, the CDR3 is TGTGCCAGCAGTTTCTCGCGGCAGGCGAACACCGGGGAGCTGTTTTTT. The chain uses TRBV27 and TRBJ2-2; D not resolved. The CDR3 runs 16 residues. The germline V and J ends were trimmed by 3 bases and 0 bases, with 11 bases remaining between them. Per the germline V gene, CDR1 is MNHEY and CDR2 is SMNVEV (reference sequence).

In its sample, this clone was seen many times. This chain connects TRBV9 to TRBJ2-1, with 9 bases lining up with TRBD1. Looked up from germline, CDR1 is SGDLS and CDR2 is YYNGEE. Unmatched junction bases numbered 3, after V lost 0 bases and J lost 8 bases. The CDR3 is made up of 14 amino acids. In nucleotides, the CDR3 is TGTGCCAGCAGCGTAGGGGACAGGGTCGATGAGCAGTTCTTC. This codes for CASSVGDRVDEQFF.